A single T cell receptor beta chain is shown here with its context. Its antigen is as yet unknown. Primers for the PCR totalled 60 Vbeta and 13 Jbeta. The method was immunoSEQ multiplex PCR; TCRdb's version includes in-frame clones alone and lacks a portion of them. The table lists under 200,000 clones, 79% of them singletons. This CDR3 comprises 14 residues. Germline V CDR1 and CDR2: SGDLS, YYNGEE. The V gene end was trimmed by 4 bases and the J gene end by 2 bases; junction bases not matched to a gene: 6. This specimen comes from a study of cytomegalovirus exposure and HLA in healthy donors. Overall study results and limits: There were about 160 TCR beta chains listed as cytomegalovirus-associated. Per published reports, the classifier diagnosed cytomegalovirus status with high specificity and sensitivity. CMV antigen specificity was confirmed in vitro for a few CMV-associated chains.

The sequenced sample was PBMCs. This sequence joins TRBV9 and TRBJ2-7; 7 bases line up with TRBD2. This clonotype was sampled from a middle-aged woman in good health and CMV-seronegative. CDR3 sequence reads: CASSPRGTTYEQYF. CDR3 bases: TGTGCCAGCAGCCCACGTGGGACTACCTACGAGCAGTACTTC. Full variable domain (rest looked up from reference TRBV9 and TRBJ2-7): DSGVTQTPKHLITATGQRVTLRCSPRSGDLSVYWYQQSLDQGLQFLIQYYNGEERAKGNILERFSAQQFPDLHSELNLSSLELGDSALYFCASSPRGTTYEQYFGPGTRLTVT.